One sample yielded the 30 T cell receptor beta chains listed below, sequenced in a study of T-cell memory formation after mild COVID-19. TCRdb re-called the 5' RACE reads with MiXCR, one entry per CDR3 protein. The table records about 360,000 distinct CDR3 sequences, 13% to 15% of them present only once. Material: PBMCs or a T cell subset sorted from them (not recorded which). These receptors all come from a man aged 18 to 30 who had mild COVID-19 (a few samples of this study predate the infection). Cell type and time point are not known.

This clonotype showed up just a few times. This chain links TRBV11-2 with TRBJ1-2; the match to TRBD1 covers 7 bases. With V trimmed by 5 bases and J by 8 bases, 11 bases remained unmatched. The V gene's germline CDR1 is SGHAT and CDR2 FQNNGV. The CDR3 runs to 14 residues. The CDR3 DNA sequence: TGTGCCAGCAGCCTATCGACAGGGTTCGAGGGCTACACCTTC. Protein sequence: CASSLSTGFEGYTF.

In its sample, this clonotype was seen many times. The chain couples TRBV7-3 to TRBJ2-3; D possibly corresponds to TRBD1 (6 bases). V lost 0 bases and J 6 bases, leaving 7 bases between the germline ends. This CDR3 is built from 13 residues. CDR1 and CDR2 from the germline V gene are SGHTA and FQGTGA. In DNA, the CDR3 is TGTGCCAGCAGCTTAACTAGGGGGGATACGCAGTATTTT. It codes for CASSLTRGDTQYF.

This clonotype was detected only a few times. V usage is TRBV6-2 or TRBV6-3 and J usage is TRBJ2-2; D is possibly TRBD1 (5 bases). V lost 5 bases and J lost 4, with 14 bases in between. Germline CDR1 reads MNHEY; CDR2 reads SVGEGT. The CDR3 covers 15 residues. The DNA of the CDR3 is TGTGCCAGCAGTCCCCGGACACCCGCCACCGGGGAGCTGTTTTTT. Translated, it gives CASSPRTPATGELFF.

This clonotype was recorded a few times. This chain links TRBV6-2 or TRBV6-3 with TRBJ2-1; 9 bases align to TRBD1. This CDR3 spans 16 amino acids. Germline V lookup: CDR1 MNHEY, CDR2 SVGEGT. V lost 0 bases and J lost 13; bases outside the gene matches: 13. The CDR3 protein is CASSYSGQGHQHYQFF. The DNA of the CDR3 is TGTGCCAGCAGTTACTCGGGACAGGGCCACCAACATTACCAGTTCTTC.

The chain has TRBV7-2 and TRBJ2-2, with D unclear. V was pared by 5 bases and J by 7 bases, with 8 bases between. The CDR3 totals 12 residues. Germline V CDR1 and CDR2: SGHTA, FQGNSA. The CDR3 reads CASSKEVGELFF. CDR3 sequence (DNA): TGTGCCAGCAGCAAAGAGGTCGGGGAGCTGTTTTTT.

The chain joins TRBV7-3 to TRBJ1-1, with D tentatively TRBD1 (6 bases). The CDR3 is 13 residues long. V was shortened by 5 bases and J by 5 bases, with 12 bases between the two germline ends. Germline loops: CDR1 SGHTA, CDR2 FQGTGA. The CDR3 DNA reads as TGTGCCAGCAGCCACGACAGGAGGACTGAAGCTTTCTTT. This gives the protein CASSHDRRTEAFF.

This clonotype was counted a few times. The chain is built from TRBV15 and TRBJ1-6; D ambiguous. Germline assignment: CDR1 LNHNV and CDR2 YYDKDF (reference sequence). The CDR3 is 15 residues long. V lost 5 bases, J lost 10 bases, and 18 bases lay in between. The CDR3 protein is CATSRGGVMGSPLHF. CDR3 nucleotide sequence: TGTGCCACCAGCCGCGGCGGGGTTATGGGGTCACCCCTCCACTTT.

This clonotype came up a few times. The rearrangement uses TRBV28 and TRBJ2-7, with 7 bases fitting TRBD1. The CDR3 has 12 residues. V was pared by 11 bases and J by 3 bases, with 7 bases of the junction left unmatched. Germline V gives CDR1 MDHEN, CDR2 SYDVKM. The CDR3 sequence is CASKGGDYEQYV. The CDR3 coding sequence is TGTGCCTCCAAAGGGGGCGACTACGAGCAGTACGTC.

This clonotype was observed at least ten times. This rearrangement joins TRBV12-3 or TRBV12-4 to TRBJ1-3; D is unclear. Trimming stripped 4 bases from V and 2 bases from J, with 6 bases between. The CDR3 covers 13 residues. The DNA for the CDR3 is TGTGCCAGCAGTTCCGGGCCTGGAAACACCATATATTTT. This translates into CASSSGPGNTIYF.

The V gene is TRBV20-1, the J gene TRBJ2-5; D ambiguous. Trimming shortened V by 2 bases and J by 7 bases, and 11 bases separated the two germline ends. The germline gives CDR1 DFQATT, CDR2 SNEGSKA (reference sequence). This CDR3 comprises 12 residues. The chain's CDR3 is CSARPAGVTQYF. The DNA of the CDR3 is TGCAGTGCTAGACCCGCCGGAGTGACCCAGTACTTC.

This chain connects TRBV4-2 to TRBJ1-6; a weak D match, TRBD1 (5 bases). The V end lost 0 bases, the J end lost 9 bases, and 12 bases lay between the germline ends. Germline lookup yields CDR1 LGHNA and CDR2 YNFKEQ. The CDR3 is 15 amino acids. The CDR3 DNA sequence: TGTGCCAGCAGCCAAGAAACGTCGGGGACTTCACCCCTCCACTTT. It translates to CASSQETSGTSPLHF.

This clonotype was seen many times. This chain's CDR3 is CASSLEAGPGELFF. DNA of the CDR3: TGTGCCAGCAGCTTAGAGGCGGGGCCGGGGGAGCTGTTTTTT. The genes are TRBV11-2 and TRBJ2-2, with D perhaps TRBD2 (6 bases). The V gene's germline CDR1 is SGHAT and CDR2 FQNNGV. The V end lost 0 bases, the J end lost 8 bases, and 10 bases lay between the germline ends. The CDR3 consists of 14 residues.

This clonotype was recorded many times. This rearrangement joins TRBV6-5 to TRBJ1-1, with a tentative D call TRBD1 (5 bases). This CDR3 has 14 residues. The V end was cut by 2 bases, the J end by 0 bases, with 7 bases between. CDR1 is MNHEY and CDR2 is SVGAGI in the germline V gene. The CDR3 reads CASSYEGVNTEAFF. CDR3 nucleotides: TGTGCCAGCAGTTACGAAGGGGTGAACACTGAAGCTTTCTTT.

CDR3 region: CASSLRDTHNQPQHF. DNA for the CDR3: TGTGCCAGCAGCTTGCGGGACACCCACAATCAGCCCCAGCATTTT. This chain connects TRBV5-5 to TRBJ1-5, with D maybe TRBD1 (6 bases). Trimming took 1 base from V and 3 from J, leaving 11 bases between them. The CDR3 is made up of 15 amino acids. Germline V gives CDR1 SGHKS, CDR2 YYEKEE (reference sequence).

There are many counts of this clonotype. This chain uses TRBV4-3 with TRBJ2-2; D gene ambiguous. This CDR3 has 16 residues. Trimming took off 0 bases at V and 8 bases at J, with 16 bases between the two ends. Germline-derived CDR1 and CDR2 are LGHNA and YSLEER. In DNA form, the CDR3 reads TGCGCCAGCAGCCAAGAGACGTATCTGGGGATGGGGGAGCTGTTTTTT. This gives the protein CASSQETYLGMGELFF.

The gene calls are TRBV29-1 and TRBJ2-1; D unclear. The germline V gene has CDR1 SQVTM and CDR2 ANQGSEA. V was cut by 3 bases and J by 0 bases, with 9 bases left in between. CDR3 length: 14 residues. The CDR3 loop is CSVEGWSSYNEQFF. DNA of the CDR3: TGCAGCGTTGAGGGCTGGAGCTCCTACAATGAGCAGTTCTTC.

This clonotype has just a few counts. The genes are TRBV2 and TRBJ2-3; D is unclear. CDR1 and CDR2 (germline): SNHLY, FYNNEI. This CDR3 is 11 amino acids long. Trimming stripped 7 bases from V and 7 bases from J, with 9 bases between. In DNA, the CDR3 is TGTGCCAGCACCCTGACATATACGCAGTATTTT. Protein product: CASTLTYTQYF.

This clonotype came up once. Here the CDR3 DNA reads TGCGCCAGCAGCCAAGCGGGGGGACAGGAGAATGAAAAACTGTTTTTT. It encodes CASSQAGGQENEKLFF. The genes are TRBV4-3 and TRBJ1-4; 8 bases are a match to TRBD1. J gave up 5 bases and V 1 base, and 6 bases lay outside the gene matches. CDR1 LGHNA and CDR2 YSLEER come from the germline V gene. The CDR3 is 16 residues long.

This CDR3 reads CASSLVRDRNYEQYF. As DNA, the CDR3 is TGTGCCAGCAGCTTGGTGCGGGACCGGAACTACGAGCAGTACTTC. V and J are TRBV7-2 and TRBJ2-7, with TRBD2 as a possible D gene (6 bases). There are 15 residues in the CDR3. The germline gives CDR1 SGHTA, CDR2 FQGNSA. V lost 3 bases, J lost 3 bases, and 15 bases lay in between.

The V gene is TRBV7-8, the J gene TRBJ2-3; D uncertain. The CDR3 consists of 16 residues. The germline V gene encodes CDR1 SGHVS and CDR2 FQNEAQ. Trimming pared 1 base from V and 7 bases from J, leaving 18 bases between. The CDR3 DNA sequence: TGTGCCAGCAGCTTAGTATGGGGTGGCACAGATCATACGCAGTATTTT. Amino acids: CASSLVWGGTDHTQYF. Filled out from reference TRBV7-8 and TRBJ2-3, the complete variable domain reads GAGVSQSPRYKVAKRGQDVALRCDPISGHVSLFWYQQALGQGPEFLTYFQNEAQLDKSGLPSDRFFAERPEGSVSTLKIQRTQQEDSAVYLCASSLVWGGTDHTQYFGPGTRLTVL.

The chain joins TRBV6-2 or TRBV6-3 to TRBJ2-2; 10 bases align to TRBD1. The CDR3 runs to 14 residues. CDR1 is MNHEY, CDR2 SVGEGT, per germline. V gave up 5 bases and J gave up 7 bases; unmatched junction bases: 4. The CDR3 nucleotides read TGTGCCAGCAGTGGGACAGGGGTGAACGGGGAGCTGTTTTTT. This sequence encodes CASSGTGVNGELFF.

V usage is TRBV7-2 and J usage is TRBJ2-1; no firm D call. This CDR3 has 15 amino acids. Germline CDR1 SGHTA, CDR2 FQGNSA. Trimming shortened V by 3 bases and J by 6 bases, and 15 bases separated the two germline ends. The CDR3 loop is CASSFGTVSTNEQFF. The CDR3 DNA sequence: TGTGCCAGCAGCTTCGGTACCGTCTCCACCAATGAGCAGTTCTTC.

This clonotype was counted only a few times. This chain links TRBV7-2 with TRBJ2-7; TRBD2 aligns across 10 bases. Looked up from germline, CDR1 is SGHTA and CDR2 is FQGNSA. The V and J ends lost 6 bases and 3 bases, in that order; junction bases with no gene match: 8. This CDR3 is built from 15 residues. As DNA, the CDR3 is TGTGCCAGCAGTTCCTCGGCTAGCGGGGGCTACGAGCAGTACTTC. Amino acids: CASSSSASGGYEQYF.

The chain uses TRBV5-1 and TRBJ2-5, with D unclear. Germline CDR1 is SGHRS and CDR2 is YFSETQ. CDR3 length: 14 amino acids. V was pared by 3 bases and J by 5 bases, with 14 bases between. The CDR3 protein is CASSSGPLGETQYF. The CDR3 DNA reads as TGCGCCAGCAGCTCCGGGCCCCTCGGGGAGACCCAGTACTTC. The variable domain in full, with the rest retrieved from reference TRBV5-1 and TRBJ2-5, is KAGVTQTPRYLIKTRGQQVTLSCSPISGHRSVSWYQQTPGQGLQFLFEYFSETQRNKGNFPGRFSGRQFSNSRSEMNVSTLELGDSALYLCASSSGPLGETQYFGPGTRLLVL.

The table lists this clonotype with a few counts. The DNA of the CDR3 is TGTGCCAGCAGCTTAGGACCCCAAAACATTCAGTACTTC. This codes for CASSLGPQNIQYF. The chain employs TRBV11-3 and TRBJ2-4; D is unclear. CDR1 and CDR2 (germline): SGHNT, YENEEA. With 1 base removed from V and 5 bases from J, the gap between germline ends came to 6 bases. CDR3 length: 13 amino acids.

This clonotype was seen more than once but under ten times. The J gene is TRBJ2-2, the V gene TRBV6-2 or TRBV6-3; D is ambiguous. Germline V gene sequence: CDR1 MNHEY, CDR2 SVGEGT. V was pared by 0 bases and J by 0 bases, with 11 bases between. CDR3 length: 17 amino acids. DNA of the CDR3: TGTGCCAGCAGTTACTCGGGATATCCGGCGAACACCGGGGAGCTGTTTTTT. It codes for CASSYSGYPANTGELFF.

This clonotype was observed a handful of times. The V and J genes are TRBV7-2 and TRBJ2-7; D gene uncertain. The CDR3 extends over 16 amino acids. In germline, CDR1 is SGHTA, CDR2 FQGNSA. Trimming removed 2 bases at V and 1 base at J, with 15 bases between. The CDR3 region has the DNA TGTGCCAGCAGCTTAAGAGTCCGGAGCCAATCCTACGAGCAGTACTTC. It yields the protein CASSLRVRSQSYEQYF. Based on the CDR3 plus reference TRBV7-2 and TRBJ2-7, the full variable domain is GAGVSQSPSNKVTEKGKDVELRCDPISGHTALYWYRQSLGQGLEFLIYFQGNSAPDKSGLPSDRFSAERTGGSVSTLTIQRTQQEDSAVYLCASSLRVRSQSYEQYFGPGTRLTVT.

In its sample, this clonotype was seen many times. This chain joins TRBV6-7 and TRBJ1-6; D remains ambiguous. TRBV6-7 is an ORF for which the function is uncertain. The V end lost 1 base, the J end lost 17 bases, and 9 bases lay between the germline ends. The CDR3 has 11 amino acids. In DNA form, the CDR3 reads TGTGCCAGCAGTTACTGGCATGAAATCCACTTT. It specifies CASSYWHEIHF.

The CDR3 DNA reads TGCGCCAGCAAGGAGCGGGGGAGCTACACCGGGGAGCTGTTTTTT. Protein product: CASKERGSYTGELFF. The chain carries TRBV4-1 and TRBJ2-2; 8 nucleotides match TRBD2. This CDR3 is built from 15 residues. V shed 7 bases, J shed 3 bases, and the junction held 7 bases outside the gene matches. CDR1 MGHRA and CDR2 YSYEKL come from the germline V gene.

This clonotype was detected a few times. The chain joins TRBV10-3 to TRBJ2-7; a possible D gene is TRBD2 (6 bases). Trimming pared 4 bases from V and 6 bases from J, leaving 13 bases between. The CDR3 runs 13 residues. Per the germline V gene, CDR1 is ENHRY and CDR2 is SYGVKD. CDR3 nucleotides: TGTGCCATCAGTGGACATACCGGGGGCGAGCAGTACTTC. This translates into CAISGHTGGEQYF.